This paragraph reports one TCR beta chain. Its cognate antigen is unknown. These data belong to a study of blood T cells in healthy people across ages. On the study more broadly: Researchers report that template switching captured about one barcoded beta molecule per two T cells.

A J-beta primer mix and a sample-barcoded 5' primer were used in a second PCR of roughly 6 to 11 cycles. TCRdb reprocessed the 5' RACE reads via MiXCR and lists one record per CDR3 protein. The sample lists 650,000 to 1,000,000 distinct CDR3 sequences; about half were seen once. Germline V gives CDR1 MDHEN, CDR2 SYDVKM. The CDR3 runs 16 residues. With 3 bases removed from V and 1 base from J, the gap between germline ends came to 16 bases. General study points: Changes seen in expanded clonotypes were possibly confounded by donor CMV status left unknown.

The chain links TRBV28 to TRBJ2-7; unclear D gene. The source material was blood. This clonotype was obtained from an elderly man in good health. Here the CDR3 reads CASSFLGGSSSYEQYF. Written as DNA, the CDR3 is TGTGCCAGCAGTTTTCTAGGTGGTAGTTCTTCCTACGAGCAGTACTTC.